The sequence of this TCR beta chain was determined in a study of blood T cells in healthy people across ages. Study observations and caveats: Fewer expanded clones and more diversity marked long-lived versus aged donors.

PBMCs, at least 6.5 million per sample, were isolated. This clonotype was counted at least ten times. What it binds is unknown. CDR3 length: 16 residues. CDR1 and CDR2 (germline): MNHEY, SVGEGT. With V trimmed by 6 bases and J by 6 bases, 13 bases remained unmatched. Combining a sample-barcoded 5' primer with a J-beta primer mix, a second PCR ran for roughly 6 to 12 cycles. TCRdb re-called the 5' RACE reads with MiXCR, one entry per CDR3 protein. In the table there are 600,000 to 800,000 distinct CDR3 sequences, over 40% of which are singletons. Material for sequencing was blood. The chain has TRBV6-2 or TRBV6-3 and TRBJ2-1; 8 nucleotides agree with TRBD2. The clonotype originates from a woman aged 80 or over in good health. CDR3 sequence: CASRPISSGPVNEQFF. CDR3 DNA sequence: TGTGCCAGCAGACCCATCTCTAGCGGGCCAGTCAATGAGCAGTTCTTC.